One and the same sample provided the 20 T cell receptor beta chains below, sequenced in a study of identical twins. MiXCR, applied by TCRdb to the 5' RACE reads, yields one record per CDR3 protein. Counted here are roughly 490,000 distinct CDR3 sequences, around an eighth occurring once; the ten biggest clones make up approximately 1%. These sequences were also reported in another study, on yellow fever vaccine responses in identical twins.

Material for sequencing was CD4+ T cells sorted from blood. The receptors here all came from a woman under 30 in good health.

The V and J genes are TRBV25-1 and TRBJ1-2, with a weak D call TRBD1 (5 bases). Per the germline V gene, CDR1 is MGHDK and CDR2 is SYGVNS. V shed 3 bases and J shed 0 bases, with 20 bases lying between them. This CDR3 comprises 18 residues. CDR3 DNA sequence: TGTGCCAGCAGTGATCCTTACGCAGGGATAGCAGCTAACTATGGCTACACCTTC. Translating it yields CASSDPYAGIAANYGYTF.

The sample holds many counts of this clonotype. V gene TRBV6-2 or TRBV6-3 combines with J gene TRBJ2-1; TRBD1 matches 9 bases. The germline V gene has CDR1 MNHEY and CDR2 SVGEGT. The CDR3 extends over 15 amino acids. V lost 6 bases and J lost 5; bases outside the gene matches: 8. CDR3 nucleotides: TGTGCCAGCAGCCCGGGACAGGGATTCCACAATGAGCAGTTCTTC. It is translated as CASSPGQGFHNEQFF.

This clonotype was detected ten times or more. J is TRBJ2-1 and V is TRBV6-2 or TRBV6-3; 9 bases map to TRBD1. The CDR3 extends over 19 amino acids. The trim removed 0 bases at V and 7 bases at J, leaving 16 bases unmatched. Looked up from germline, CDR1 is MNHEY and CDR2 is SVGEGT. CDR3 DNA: TGTGCCAGCAGTTACTCTCTTCCGCTGGACAGGGGTGAGGGTAATGAGCAGTTCTTC. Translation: CASSYSLPLDRGEGNEQFF.

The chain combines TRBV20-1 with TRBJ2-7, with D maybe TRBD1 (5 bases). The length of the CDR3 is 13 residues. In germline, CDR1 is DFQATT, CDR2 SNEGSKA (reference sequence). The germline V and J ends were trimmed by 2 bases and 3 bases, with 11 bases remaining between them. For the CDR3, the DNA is TGCAGTGCTAGAAAGGACACATTCTACGAGCAGTACTTC. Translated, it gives CSARKDTFYEQYF.

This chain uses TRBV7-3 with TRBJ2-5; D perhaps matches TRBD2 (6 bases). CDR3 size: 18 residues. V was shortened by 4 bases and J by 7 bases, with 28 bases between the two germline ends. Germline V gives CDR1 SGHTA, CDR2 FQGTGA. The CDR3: CASSSTRPGPSLGGTQYF. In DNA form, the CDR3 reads TGTGCCAGCAGCTCAACGCGTCCGGGACCAAGCCTCGGGGGGACCCAGTACTTC.

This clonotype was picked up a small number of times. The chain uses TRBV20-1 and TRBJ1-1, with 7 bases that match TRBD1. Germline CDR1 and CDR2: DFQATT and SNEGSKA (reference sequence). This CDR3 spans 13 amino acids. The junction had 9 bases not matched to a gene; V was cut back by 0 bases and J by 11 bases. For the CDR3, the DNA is TGCAGTGCTAGAGATCGACTGACAGGGACGGCTTTCTTT. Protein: CSARDRLTGTAFF.

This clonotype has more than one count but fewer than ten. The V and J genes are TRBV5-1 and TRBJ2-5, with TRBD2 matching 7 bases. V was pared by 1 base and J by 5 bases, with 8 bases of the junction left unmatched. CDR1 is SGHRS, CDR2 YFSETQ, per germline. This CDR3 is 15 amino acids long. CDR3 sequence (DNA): TGCGCCAGCAGCTTGAGGAGCGGGGCGGGTGAGACCCAGTACTTC. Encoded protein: CASSLRSGAGETQYF. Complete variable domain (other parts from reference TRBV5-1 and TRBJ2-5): KAGVTQTPRYLIKTRGQQVTLSCSPISGHRSVSWYQQTPGQGLQFLFEYFSETQRNKGNFPGRFSGRQFSNSRSEMNVSTLELGDSALYLCASSLRSGAGETQYFGPGTRLLVL.

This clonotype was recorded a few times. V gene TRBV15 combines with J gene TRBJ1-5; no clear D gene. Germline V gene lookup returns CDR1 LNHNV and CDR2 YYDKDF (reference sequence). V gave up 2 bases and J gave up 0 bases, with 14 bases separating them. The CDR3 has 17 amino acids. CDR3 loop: CATSRPDKAFSNQPQHF. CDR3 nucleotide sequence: TGTGCCACCAGCAGACCGGATAAGGCTTTTAGCAATCAGCCCCAGCATTTT.

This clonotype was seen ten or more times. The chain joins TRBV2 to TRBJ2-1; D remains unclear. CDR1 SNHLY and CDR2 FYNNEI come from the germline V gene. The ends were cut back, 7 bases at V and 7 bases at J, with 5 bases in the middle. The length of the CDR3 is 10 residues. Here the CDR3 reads CASIENEQFF. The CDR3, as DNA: TGTGCCAGCATTGAGAATGAGCAGTTCTTC.

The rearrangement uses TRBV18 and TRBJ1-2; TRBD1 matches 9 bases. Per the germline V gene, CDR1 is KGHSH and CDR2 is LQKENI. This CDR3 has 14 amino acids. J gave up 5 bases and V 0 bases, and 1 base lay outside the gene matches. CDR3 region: CASSPPGTGYGYTF. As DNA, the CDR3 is TGTGCCAGCTCACCACCCGGGACAGGGTATGGCTACACCTTC.

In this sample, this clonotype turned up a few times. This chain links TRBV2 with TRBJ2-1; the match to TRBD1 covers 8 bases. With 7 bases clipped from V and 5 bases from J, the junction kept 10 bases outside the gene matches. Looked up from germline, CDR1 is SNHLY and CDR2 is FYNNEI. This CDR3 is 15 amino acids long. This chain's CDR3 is CASNDRDRNNNEQFF. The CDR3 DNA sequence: TGTGCCAGCAACGACCGGGACAGGAATAACAATGAGCAGTTCTTC.

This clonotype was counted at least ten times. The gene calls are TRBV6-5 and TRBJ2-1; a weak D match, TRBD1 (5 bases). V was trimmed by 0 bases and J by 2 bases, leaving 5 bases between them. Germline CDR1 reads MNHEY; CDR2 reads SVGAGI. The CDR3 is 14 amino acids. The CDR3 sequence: CASSYSTAYNEQFF. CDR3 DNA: TGTGCCAGCAGTTACTCGACAGCCTACAATGAGCAGTTCTTC.

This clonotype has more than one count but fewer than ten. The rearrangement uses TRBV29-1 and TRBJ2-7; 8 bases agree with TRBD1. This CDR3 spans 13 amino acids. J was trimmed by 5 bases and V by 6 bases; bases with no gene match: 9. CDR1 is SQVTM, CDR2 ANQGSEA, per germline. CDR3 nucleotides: TGCAGCGTCCTTGGACAGGGTCGTAACGAGCAGTACTTC. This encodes CSVLGQGRNEQYF.

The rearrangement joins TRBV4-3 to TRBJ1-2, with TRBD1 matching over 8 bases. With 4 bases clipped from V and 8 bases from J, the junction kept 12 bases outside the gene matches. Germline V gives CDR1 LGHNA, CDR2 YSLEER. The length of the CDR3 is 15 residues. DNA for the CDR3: TGCGCCAGCAGCCGCTGGACAGGGAGTCTTGACGGCTACACCTTC. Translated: CASSRWTGSLDGYTF.

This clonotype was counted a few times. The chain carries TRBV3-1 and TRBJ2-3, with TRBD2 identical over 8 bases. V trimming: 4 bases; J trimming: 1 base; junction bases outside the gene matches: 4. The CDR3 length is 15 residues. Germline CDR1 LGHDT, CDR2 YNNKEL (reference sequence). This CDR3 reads CASSRAGARTDTQYF. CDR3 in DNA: TGTGCCAGCAGCCGAGCGGGGGCCCGCACAGATACGCAGTATTTT.

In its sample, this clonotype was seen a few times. The CDR3 sequence is CATSRDRGSEQYF. Here the CDR3 DNA reads TGTGCCACCAGCAGAGATCGGGGGTCCGAGCAGTACTTC. The rearrangement links TRBV15 to TRBJ2-7; possibly TRBD2 for D (6 bases). The CDR3 extends over 13 amino acids. V dropped 0 bases and J dropped 6 bases, with 9 bases sitting between them. Germline values: CDR1 LNHNV, CDR2 YYDKDF (reference sequence).

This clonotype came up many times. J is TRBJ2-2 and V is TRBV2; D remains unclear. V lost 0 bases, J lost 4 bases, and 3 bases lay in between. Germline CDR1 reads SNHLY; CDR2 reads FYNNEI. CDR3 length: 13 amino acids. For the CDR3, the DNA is TGTGCCAGCAGTGAAGCGGGCACCGGGGAGCTGTTTTTT. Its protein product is CASSEAGTGELFF.

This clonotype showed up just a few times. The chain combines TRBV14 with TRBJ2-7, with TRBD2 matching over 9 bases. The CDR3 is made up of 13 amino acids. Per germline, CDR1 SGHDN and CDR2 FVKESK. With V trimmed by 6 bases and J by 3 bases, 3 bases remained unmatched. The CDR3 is CASSHSGGYEQYF. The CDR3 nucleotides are TGTGCCAGCAGTCATAGCGGGGGCTACGAGCAGTACTTC.

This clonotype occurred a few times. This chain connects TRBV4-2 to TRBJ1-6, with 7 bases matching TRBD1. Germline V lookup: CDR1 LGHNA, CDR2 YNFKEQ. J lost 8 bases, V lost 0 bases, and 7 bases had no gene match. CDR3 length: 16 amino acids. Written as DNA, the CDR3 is TGTGCCAGCAGCCAAGACATGGGACAGAGAGATTCACCCCTCCACTTT. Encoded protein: CASSQDMGQRDSPLHF.

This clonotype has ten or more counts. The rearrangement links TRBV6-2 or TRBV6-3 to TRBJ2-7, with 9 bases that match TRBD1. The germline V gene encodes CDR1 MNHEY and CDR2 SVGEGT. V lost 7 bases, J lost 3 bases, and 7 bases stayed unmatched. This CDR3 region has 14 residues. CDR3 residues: CASKPGTGYYEQYF. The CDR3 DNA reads TGTGCCAGCAAACCCGGGACAGGGTACTACGAGCAGTACTTC.